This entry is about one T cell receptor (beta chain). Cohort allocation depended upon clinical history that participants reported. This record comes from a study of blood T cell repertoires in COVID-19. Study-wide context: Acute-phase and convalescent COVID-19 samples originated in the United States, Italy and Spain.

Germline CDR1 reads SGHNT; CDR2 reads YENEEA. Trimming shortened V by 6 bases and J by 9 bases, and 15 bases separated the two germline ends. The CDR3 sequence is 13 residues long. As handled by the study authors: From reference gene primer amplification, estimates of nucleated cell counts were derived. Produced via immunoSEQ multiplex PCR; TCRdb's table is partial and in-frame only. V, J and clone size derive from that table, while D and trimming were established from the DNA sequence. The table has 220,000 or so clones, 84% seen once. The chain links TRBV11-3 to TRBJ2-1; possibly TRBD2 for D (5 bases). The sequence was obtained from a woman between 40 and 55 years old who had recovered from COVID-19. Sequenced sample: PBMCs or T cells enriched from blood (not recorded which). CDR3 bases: TGTGCCAGCAGTTTCTCCGGCCGGGGTGAGCAGTTCTTC. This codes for CASSFSGRGEQFF.